This T cell receptor beta chain emerged from a study of blood T cell repertoires in COVID-19. Looking at the study overall: The United States, Italy and Spain were the sources of the acute and convalescent COVID-19 samples.

The V and J ends lost 2 bases and 2 bases respectively, with 13 bases between them. There are 15 residues in the CDR3. Germline CDR1 and CDR2: SGHDN and FVKESK. Study processing details: Reference gene primer amplification gave estimated nucleated cell counts. Profiling relied on immunoSEQ multiplex PCR, and the TCRdb table lists in-frame clones only, not all of them. V and J calls and clone size come straight from that table; D and trimming were deduced from the DNA. The sample lists roughly 200,000 clones; roughly 77% were seen once. Sequenced material: peripheral blood. This TCR was recovered from a woman aged 40 to 55 with COVID-19, enrolled during active disease. The chain carries TRBV14 and TRBJ2-7; a weak D match, TRBD2 (6 bases). CDR3 nucleotides: TGTGCCAGCAGCCAACAATGGGGGGTTACCTACGAGCAGTACTTC. It yields the protein CASSQQWGVTYEQYF. Full variable domain (remainder filled in from reference TRBV14 and TRBJ2-7): EAGVTQFPSHSVIEKGQTVTLRCDPISGHDNLYWYRRVMGKEIKFLLHFVKESKQDESGMPNNRFLAERTGGTYSTLKVQPAELEDSGVYFCASSQQWGVTYEQYFGPGTRLTVT.